In its sample, the clone carrying this TCR beta chain was seen many times. What it recognizes is unknown. These data come from a study of CD8 T cells in ankylosing spondylitis. Whole-study results and caveats: In ankylosing spondylitis blood, a motif of 7 to 9 highly homologous TCR beta variants appeared characteristic. As for the disease-linked clones, they showed a CD8+ phenotype and occurred at relatively low frequencies in peripheral blood. Reportedly, significant enrichment of disease-linked clones occurred in matched ankylosing spondylitis synovial fluid.

Germline V lookup: CDR1 MGHRA, CDR2 YSYEKL. CDR3 length: 16 residues. The ends were cut back, 1 base at V and 1 base at J, with 13 bases in the middle. Quantitative 5'-RACE with molecular barcodes produced the TCR beta libraries. MiXCR, applied by TCRdb to the 5' RACE reads, yields one record per CDR3 protein. The table lists some 130,000 distinct CDR3 sequences, about 7% of them singletons, with around 12% in the top ten. The chain recombines TRBV4-1 with TRBJ2-5, with D unresolved. Sequences were obtained from blood, either unsorted or a sorted T cell fraction (not recorded which). This clonotype was sampled from a female donor with ankylosing spondylitis or in good health (not recorded which). The CDR3 loop reads CASSQGLSAIQETQYF. The CDR3 DNA is TGCGCCAGCAGCCAAGGGTTGTCGGCTATCCAAGAGACCCAGTACTTC.